The clone carrying this TCR beta chain was observed once. As handled by the study authors: Amplification from reference gene primers served as the basis for estimated nucleated cell counts. Clones were sequenced by immunoSEQ multiplex PCR, and TCRdb holds only the in-frame ones, with some missing. The D gene and trimming were derived from the DNA, and the V and J assignments and clone size from that table. The sample has approximately 270,000 clones, nearly 90% seen once. V shed 2 bases, J shed 5 bases, and the junction held 7 bases outside the gene matches. Per germline, CDR1 SGHRS and CDR2 YFSETQ. The length of the CDR3 is 15 residues. These data come from a study of blood T cell repertoires in COVID-19. Study summary: Samples came from the United States, Italy and Spain, spanning acute and convalescent COVID-19. PBMCs, B-cell-depleted T cells, or T cells provided the cDNA or gDNA that made up the material.

This chain connects TRBV5-1 to TRBJ2-5; 9 positions match TRBD2. The receptor was isolated from a man in his late teens or twenties with active or convalescent COVID-19. The sequenced sample consisted of peripheral blood. The CDR3 DNA sequence: TGCGCCAGCAGCTTCCGCGGGGGGGCCCGGGAGACCCAGTACTTC. Translation gives CASSFRGGARETQYF.